These T cell receptor beta chains were read from a single sample in a study of tumour-infiltrating T cells in Burkitt lymphoma. Assay used: immunoSEQ multiplex PCR; TCRdb lists only in-frame clones, some missing. The repertoire consists of roughly 15,000 clones, with 30% occurring once and the leading ten covering under 7.5%. Sequencing was carried out using tumor tissue. Receptors were obtained from a human donor with diffuse large B-cell lymphoma. CDR3s include the opening cysteine and the closing phenylalanine or tryptophan. The D gene is left open where the match is weak. Clone size, where shown, is once, few, many, or a class for clones that have expanded.

j_call d_call v_call clone_size cdr3_nt cdr3_aa
TRBJ2-3 - TRBV11-2 - TGTGCCAGCAGTGAGGGGGGTTTCACAGATACGCAGTATTTT CASSEGGFTDTQYF
TRBJ1-3 - TRBV7-9 - TGTGCCAGCAGCTCAACAGGGTTCGGTGGAAACACCATATATTTT CASSSTGFGGNTIYF
TRBJ1-3 - TRBV9 - TGTGCCAGCAGCGTAGGGGTCGGGCAGGGCTACACCATATATTTT CASSVGVGQGYTIYF
TRBJ1-1 - TRBV29-1 few TGCAGCGCCACAACGACAGTGATGAACACTGAAGCTTTCTTT CSATTTVMNTEAFF
TRBJ2-5 - TRBV6-1 - TGTGCCAGCAGTGAAGGGCTATTTCAAGAGACCCAGTACTTC CASSEGLFQETQYF
TRBJ1-4 - TRBV4-1 - TGCGCCAGCAGCCAAGACCCAACTAATGAAAAACTGTTTTTT CASSQDPTNEKLFF
TRBJ2-4 TRBD2 TRBV7-9 few TGTGCCAGCAGCTTTCGGACTAGCGGGAGCAGTCTAGCCAAAAACATTCAGTACTTC CASSFRTSGSSLAKNIQYF
TRBJ2-7 TRBD1 TRBV5-1 - TGCGCCAGCAGCAGGACCGGGACAGGGGGATACGAGCAGTACTTC CASSRTGTGGYEQYF
TRBJ1-1 - TRBV4-1 - TGCGCCAGCAGCCAACTTAGGGGTGGCACTGAAGCTTTCTTT CASSQLRGGTEAFF
TRBJ2-3 TRBD2 TRBV6-5 - TGTGCCAGCAGTGCGACTAGCCGTACGCAGTATTTT CASSATSRTQYF
TRBJ2-7 - TRBV5-1 medium-sized TGCGCCAGCAGCAGCTGGGTAGGGAGTTCCTACGAGCAGTACTTC CASSSWVGSSYEQYF
TRBJ2-2 - TRBV29-1 - TGCAGCGTTGAAGCGGGGTTTAACACCGGGGAGCTGTTTTTT CSVEAGFNTGELFF
TRBJ1-2 - TRBV30 - TGTGCCTGGGCCGGGACGGCTGTTGGCTACACCTTC CAWAGTAVGYTF
TRBJ1-4 - TRBV2 few TGTGCCAGCACTGTTGTGAGGAGGGTGAGCGAAAAACTGTTTTTT CASTVVRRVSEKLFF
TRBJ2-1 - TRBV5-6 - TGTGCCAGCAGCTTGTCAGGTATTCGGACCAATGAGCAGTTCTTC CASSLSGIRTNEQFF
TRBJ2-7 TRBD2 TRBV2 few TGTGCCAGCAGTGAACCTAGCGGGAGTACCCACGAGCAGTACTTC CASSEPSGSTHEQYF
TRBJ2-1 - TRBV2 - TGTGCCAGCAGGGGAGGGGGGAATGAGCAGTTCTTC CASRGGGNEQFF
TRBJ2-5 TRBD2 TRBV6-1 - TGTGCCAGCAGAGAAAGCGGGGGCCAAGAGACCCAGTACTTC CASRESGGQETQYF
TRBJ2-5 TRBD2 TRBV2 - TGTGCCAGCAGTGAAGATACTAGCGGGAGGAGGCGTCTGGAGACCCAGTACTTC CASSEDTSGRRRLETQYF
TRBJ2-1 - TRBV27 - TGTGCCAGCAGGCACAGTAATGAGCAGTTCTTC CASRHSNEQFF
TRBJ2-7 TRBD1 TRBV19 medium-sized TGTGCCAGTACCCCCGGGACAGGGTCCTACGAGCAGTACTTC CASTPGTGSYEQYF
TRBJ1-1 - TRBV19 - TGTGCCAGTAGAGAAGAGACGCGGGCTTTCTTT CASREETRAFF